These 9 T cell receptor beta chains were all obtained from the same sample, sequenced in a study of OX40 agonist ivuxolimab in advanced cancers. Some clones are missing from TCRdb's copy, which holds only in-frame ones; the method was immunoSEQ multiplex PCR. The table lists approximately 76,000 clones, approximately 95% of them singletons. This specimen consisted of CD4+ or CD8+ T cells sorted from blood, obtained in a trial of the OX40 agonist ivuxolimab. These receptors were taken from an adult with an advanced solid tumor such as melanoma, head and neck, liver or kidney cancer.

The gene calls are TRBV13 and TRBJ2-7; D is possibly TRBD1 (6 bases). This CDR3 contains 14 residues. The germline V gene has CDR1 PRHDT and CDR2 FYEKMQ (reference sequence). The V and J ends lost 3 bases and 2 bases respectively, with 11 bases between them. The CDR3 DNA is TGTGCCAGCAGCTTTGACAGGTCTACCTACGAGCAGTACTTC. The encoded protein is CASSFDRSTYEQYF.

V gene TRBV10-3 combines with J gene TRBJ2-5, with D possibly being TRBD2 (6 bases). Germline CDR1 reads ENHRY; CDR2 reads SYGVKD. The CDR3 extends over 16 amino acids. The V end was cut by 2 bases, the J end by 3 bases, with 16 bases between. The CDR3 is CAISESWQGGKETQYF. The CDR3 DNA reads TGTGCCATCAGTGAGAGTTGGCAGGGCGGGAAAGAGACCCAGTACTTC.

This clone was counted a single time. The chain couples TRBV7-9 to TRBJ1-2, with D unclear. The CDR3 sequence is 13 residues long. Germline V gene lookup returns CDR1 SEHNR and CDR2 FQNEAQ (reference sequence). The V and J ends lost 1 base and 6 bases respectively, with 9 bases between them. The chain's CDR3 is CASSLGASDGYTF. For the CDR3, the DNA is TGTGCCAGCAGCTTAGGGGCTTCAGATGGCTACACCTTC.

The J gene is TRBJ2-7, the V gene TRBV7-2, with TRBD2 matching over 9 bases. Germline trimming cut 4 bases from V and 3 bases from J; bases unmatched to any gene: 7. In germline, CDR1 is SGHTA, CDR2 FQGNSA. This CDR3 spans 15 amino acids. CDR3 protein: CASSSRTSAFYEQYF. Here the CDR3 DNA reads TGTGCCAGCAGCTCGCGGACTAGCGCGTTCTACGAGCAGTACTTC.

The chain recombines TRBV7-3 with TRBJ2-1; 11 nucleotides match TRBD2. J lost 6 bases, V lost 5 bases, and 6 bases had no gene match. Germline lookup yields CDR1 SGHTA and CDR2 FQGTGA. This CDR3 has 15 amino acids. The CDR3 DNA reads TGTGCCAGCAGCCTCGGGACTAGCGGACTCAATGAGCAGTTCTTC. Protein: CASSLGTSGLNEQFF.

The chain has TRBV7-3 and TRBJ1-1; a possible D gene is TRBD1 (6 bases). From germline, CDR1 is SGHTA and CDR2 FQGTGA. The CDR3 has 13 amino acids. V was shortened by 4 bases and J by 8 bases, with 14 bases between the two germline ends. The CDR3 DNA sequence: TGTGCCAGCAGCTACCTGGACAGCGCCGAAGCTTTCTTT. Protein sequence: CASSYLDSAEAFF. The whole variable domain, remainder taken from reference TRBV7-3 and TRBJ1-1, is GAGVSQTPSNKVTEKGKYVELRCDPISGHTALYWYRQSLGQGPEFLIYFQGTGAADDSGLPNDRFFAVRPEGSVSTLKIQRTERGDSAVYLCASSYLDSAEAFFGQGTRLTVV.

This clone was seen a single time. The J gene is TRBJ2-1, the V gene TRBV9; D possibly uses TRBD1 or TRBD2 (6 bases each). This CDR3 has 13 amino acids. Germline CDR1 and CDR2: SGDLS and YYNGEE. V lost 3 bases and J 10 bases, leaving 14 bases between the germline ends. The CDR3 loop is CASSEGGSGEQFF. CDR3 sequence (DNA): TGTGCCAGCAGCGAGGGGGGTAGTGGCGAGCAGTTCTTC. The entire variable domain, with the rest obtained from reference TRBV9 and TRBJ2-1, is as follows: DSGVTQTPKHLITATGQRVTLRCSPRSGDLSVYWYQQSLDQGLQFLIQYYNGEERAKGNILERFSAQQFPDLHSELNLSSLELGDSALYFCASSEGGSGEQFFGPGTRLTVL.

The chain has TRBV11-2 and TRBJ1-1; D gene ambiguous. The CDR3 has 15 amino acids. The ends were cut back, 4 bases at V and 1 base at J, with 13 bases in the middle. The germline gives CDR1 SGHAT, CDR2 FQNNGV. This chain's CDR3 is CASSYQPIGNTEAFF. The CDR3 nucleotides are TGTGCCAGCAGCTATCAGCCCATTGGGAACACTGAAGCTTTCTTT.

This clone was counted once. This chain connects TRBV9 to TRBJ1-1; TRBD1 is a possible D gene (6 bases). The CDR3 has 14 residues. Trimming removed 0 bases from V and 4 bases from J, with 10 bases in between. CDR1 SGDLS and CDR2 YYNGEE come from the germline V gene. Written as DNA, the CDR3 is TGTGCCAGCAGCGTAGCGGGGGCGGTCACTGAAGCTTTCTTT. Encoded protein: CASSVAGAVTEAFF.